The 23 T cell receptor beta chains given below trace back to one sample, sequenced in a study of T cell repertoires in cytomegalovirus infection. Their antigens remain unidentified. A single record per CDR3 protein comes from TCRdb applying MiXCR to the reads. Here the sample spans 650,000 to 900,000 distinct CDR3 sequences, roughly 28% being singletons. Sequenced material: cultured CD8+ T cells from PBMCs, taken from culture after CMV antigen stimulation. These receptor sequences come from a human donor in good health (CMV status not recorded). Some clones in this sample may be carry-over from other donors' samples.

The genes are TRBV28 and TRBJ1-5; D is unresolved. There are 14 residues in the CDR3. CDR1 and CDR2 from the germline V gene are MDHEN and SYDVKM. V shed 5 bases and J shed 3 bases, with 11 bases lying between them. The CDR3, as DNA: TGTGCCAGCAGTCCCACAGATTACAATCAGCCCCAGCATTTT. Its translation is CASSPTDYNQPQHF.

The chain links TRBV13 to TRBJ1-5; D uncertain. The CDR3 has 16 residues. Germline V gene data show CDR1 as PRHDT and CDR2 as FYEKMQ (reference sequence). V was cut by 2 bases and J by 5 bases, with 16 bases left in between. The CDR3 DNA is TGTGCCAGCAGCTTACGAGGAGCGGTCATTCATCAGCCCCAGCATTTT. This codes for CASSLRGAVIHQPQHF.

The V gene is TRBV7-9, the J gene TRBJ2-1; TRBD1 agrees at 7 bases. V shed 2 bases, J shed 4 bases, and the junction held 2 bases outside the gene matches. In germline, CDR1 is SEHNR, CDR2 FQNEAQ (reference sequence). CDR3 size: 14 residues. CDR3 in amino acids: CASSLWDRYNEQFF. The CDR3 nucleotides read TGTGCCAGCAGCTTATGGGACAGATACAATGAGCAGTTCTTC.

The J gene is TRBJ2-3, the V gene TRBV7-2; tentative D call: TRBD2 (7 bases). V shed 1 base and J shed 0 bases, with 26 bases lying between them. The CDR3 sequence is 21 residues long. Germline lookup yields CDR1 SGHTA and CDR2 FQGNSA. The CDR3: CASSLEHHGGRGSSSTDTQYF. Written as DNA, the CDR3 is TGTGCCAGCAGCTTAGAACATCATGGGGGGCGGGGGAGTTCTAGCACAGATACGCAGTATTTT.

This chain uses TRBV27 with TRBJ2-1, with unresolved D. Germline V gene data show CDR1 as MNHEY and CDR2 as SMNVEV (reference sequence). The CDR3 length is 14 residues. Trimming shortened V by 1 base and J by 6 bases, and 10 bases separated the two germline ends. CDR3 in DNA: TGTGCCAGCAGTTTATTGTTTTGGGGCAATGAGCAGTTCTTC. Amino acids: CASSLLFWGNEQFF.

The chain is built from TRBV14 and TRBJ2-7; D possibly corresponds to TRBD1 (5 bases). The CDR3 is 16 residues long. V was pared by 0 bases and J by 0 bases, with 12 bases between. Germline V gene lookup returns CDR1 SGHDN and CDR2 FVKESK. The CDR3 reads CASSQDLQGFSYEQYF. CDR3 nucleotide sequence: TGTGCCAGCAGCCAAGATCTCCAGGGTTTCTCCTACGAGCAGTACTTC.

The chain is built from TRBV20-1 and TRBJ2-5, with D uncertain. Germline CDR1 is DFQATT and CDR2 is SNEGSKA (reference sequence). This CDR3 spans 14 amino acids. V lost 6 bases and J lost 3, with 17 bases in between. The CDR3 DNA follows: TGCAGTGCAACAAGCTACGACCTTAAAGAGACCCAGTACTTC. This translates into CSATSYDLKETQYF.

This clonotype was seen repeatedly, ten times or more. The chain joins TRBV6-1 to TRBJ2-1; 8 nucleotides line up with TRBD2. Germline CDR1 is MNHNS and CDR2 is SASEGT. The junction had 1 base not matched to a gene; V was cut back by 3 bases and J by 3 bases. This CDR3 contains 14 residues. CDR3 sequence: CASSEGLVYNEQFF. The CDR3 DNA sequence: TGTGCCAGCAGTGAGGGACTAGTCTACAATGAGCAGTTCTTC.

The table lists this clonotype with a few counts. This sequence joins TRBV6-6 and TRBJ2-7; D unclear. The CDR3 totals 12 residues. The germline gives CDR1 MNHNY, CDR2 SVGAGI (reference sequence). Between the trimmed V and J ends, which lost 6 bases and 6 bases, there was a span of 12 bases. The CDR3 spells CASSFPLREQYV. CDR3 coding DNA: TGTGCCAGCAGCTTCCCCCTACGCGAGCAGTACGTC.

The chain employs TRBV4-3 and TRBJ2-2, with unresolved D. CDR1 and CDR2 (germline): LGHNA, YSLEER. The length of the CDR3 is 18 residues. V shed 0 bases and J shed 0 bases, with 14 bases lying between them. In DNA, the CDR3 is TGCGCCAGCAGCCAAGATCGAAGTATTGGGGCGAACACCGGGGAGCTGTTTTTT. Protein sequence: CASSQDRSIGANTGELFF.

CDR3 nucleotides: TGTGCCAGCTCGACCGGGTACCCCTACGAGCAGTACGTC. It is translated as CASSTGYPYEQYV. The rearrangement uses TRBV6-2 or TRBV6-3 and TRBJ2-7; no firm D call. CDR3 size: 13 residues. V was shortened by 8 bases and J by 2 bases, with 13 bases between the two germline ends. The germline CDR1 and CDR2 sequences are MNHEY and SVGEGT.

The J gene is TRBJ2-7, the V gene TRBV10-3, with TRBD2 matching over 7 bases. V lost 6 bases and J lost 3; bases outside the gene matches: 5. Germline-derived CDR1 and CDR2 are ENHRY and SYGVKD. The CDR3 extends over 13 amino acids. This chain's CDR3 is CAIRRDYHYEQYV. Written as DNA, the CDR3 is TGTGCCATCAGGAGGGACTACCACTACGAGCAGTACGTC.

The gene calls are TRBV6-6 and TRBJ1-4; D gene ambiguous. This CDR3 spans 15 amino acids. The germline CDR1 and CDR2 sequences are MNHNY and SVGAGI (reference sequence). V was cut by 2 bases and J by 8 bases, with 15 bases left in between. The DNA for the CDR3 is TGTGCCAGCAGTTACGTTGGCAGAAAGAGGGAAAAACTGTTTTTT. Its protein is CASSYVGRKREKLFF.

This clonotype came up a few times. V and J are TRBV2 and TRBJ2-1, with 13 positions matching TRBD2. Trimming removed 7 bases from V and 9 bases from J; junction bases left unmatched: 12. From germline, CDR1 is SNHLY and CDR2 FYNNEI. The length of the CDR3 is 16 residues. CDR3 DNA sequence: TGTGCCAGCACCGAGCCCGGGACTAGCGGGGTAGGTGAGCAGTTCTTC. It yields the protein CASTEPGTSGVGEQFF.

V usage is TRBV12-3 or TRBV12-4 and J usage is TRBJ2-7; weak D call: TRBD1 (7 bases). There are 16 residues in the CDR3. V was cut by 5 bases and J by 0 bases, with 17 bases left in between. The CDR3 nucleotides are TGTGCCAGCAGTCCCGTCCGCGGGACAGCCTCCTACGAGCAGTACTTC. Protein: CASSPVRGTASYEQYF.

This sequence joins TRBV5-1 and TRBJ2-5, with TRBD2 matching 15 bases. CDR1 SGHRS and CDR2 YFSETQ come from the germline V gene. V lost 3 bases, J lost 4 bases, and 4 bases stayed unmatched. The CDR3 sequence is 16 residues long. The CDR3 coding sequence is TGCGCCAGCAGCTACGGACTAGCGGGGGGGCCAGAGACCCAGTACTTC. This translates into CASSYGLAGGPETQYF.

The chain couples TRBV20-1 to TRBJ2-3; D possibly uses TRBD1 or TRBD2 (6 bases each). The V gene lost 6 bases and the J gene lost 1 base, with 17 bases spanning the gap. There are 15 residues in the CDR3. CDR1 is DFQATT and CDR2 is SNEGSKA in the germline V gene (reference sequence). The CDR3 is CSATPRGEGTDTQYF. Here the CDR3 DNA reads TGCAGTGCAACGCCAAGGGGGGAGGGCACAGATACGCAGTATTTT.

This clonotype was seen only a few times. The V gene is TRBV28, the J gene TRBJ1-2, with a tentative D call TRBD1 (6 bases). The CDR3 consists of 15 residues. Germline values: CDR1 MDHEN, CDR2 SYDVKM. Trimming pared 0 bases from V and 6 bases from J, leaving 14 bases between. The CDR3 loop is CASSLWWDTGDGYTF. In DNA, the CDR3 is TGTGCCAGCAGTTTATGGTGGGACACTGGGGATGGCTACACCTTC.

The table lists this clonotype with many counts. The chain recombines TRBV7-8 with TRBJ2-3, with 7 bases fitting TRBD1. The V segment lost 5 bases and the J segment 3 bases; nucleotides outside the gene matches: 17. The CDR3 runs to 18 residues. Germline CDR1 is SGHVS and CDR2 is FQNEAQ. CDR3 region: CASSLPKGQPIHTDTQYF. The CDR3, as DNA: TGTGCCAGCAGCCTGCCTAAGGGACAGCCGATTCATACAGATACGCAGTATTTT.

This chain joins TRBV15 and TRBJ2-5; D is undetermined. CDR1 and CDR2 from the germline V gene are LNHNV and YYDKDF (reference sequence). V lost 0 bases, J lost 4 bases, and 3 bases lay in between. This CDR3 comprises 12 residues. CDR3 amino acids: CATSRDGETQYF. The CDR3 nucleotides read TGTGCCACCAGCAGAGATGGAGAGACCCAGTACTTC.

This clonotype was detected ten times or more. The V and J genes are TRBV7-6 and TRBJ1-6; D may be TRBD1 (5 bases). This CDR3 comprises 16 residues. Germline CDR1 reads SGHVS; CDR2 reads FNYEAQ. V was shortened by 7 bases and J by 9 bases, with 22 bases between the two germline ends. The chain's CDR3 is CASTRYEGQGGSPLHF. The CDR3 DNA follows: TGTGCCAGCACCCGGTATGAAGGGCAGGGTGGTTCACCCCTCCACTTT.

The chain recombines TRBV7-9 with TRBJ2-7; tentative D call: TRBD1 (6 bases). The CDR3 is made up of 13 amino acids. Germline assignment: CDR1 SEHNR and CDR2 FQNEAQ (reference sequence). The V and J ends lost 3 bases and 3 bases respectively, with 9 bases between them. The CDR3 coding sequence is TGTGCCAGCAGCTTTAGGGACAACTACGAGCAGTACTTC. Encoded protein: CASSFRDNYEQYF.

This clonotype was found a few times. The chain links TRBV5-4 to TRBJ2-1, with D perhaps matching TRBD1 or TRBD2 (5 bases each). Trimming cost V 3 bases and J 8 bases, with 12 bases left between them. Per the germline V gene, CDR1 is SGHNT and CDR2 is YYREEE (reference sequence). This CDR3 region has 13 residues. CDR3: CASSWGPSYEQFF. CDR3 nucleotide sequence: TGTGCCAGCAGCTGGGGACCTTCCTATGAGCAGTTCTTC.